A selection of T cell receptor beta chains follows, all from one sample in a study of blood T cell repertoires in COVID-19. Sequencing was performed with immunoSEQ multiplex PCR; in TCRdb, only in-frame clones are kept and a portion is missing. The table includes 300,000 to 350,000 clones, approximately 89% detected once. Input material: peripheral blood. Receptors were obtained from a woman aged 25 to 39 with COVID-19, enrolled during active disease. CDR3s include the opening cysteine and the closing phenylalanine or tryptophan. D genes are given only for firm matches. Rows may omit the clone size; those that give it use once, few, many or a size class.

TRBJ2-7	TRBV19	-	-	TGTGCCAGTAGTATAACCGGCGCAGGGTATCTCGAGCAGTACTTC	CASSITGAGYLEQYF
TRBJ1-1	TRBV4-1	-	-	TGCGCCAGCAGCCCGATCCAGGAAACTGAAGCTTTCTTT	CASSPIQETEAFF
TRBJ1-2	TRBV27	few	-	TGTGCCAGCAGTTTAGTGCAAACAAGTCCCTATGGCTACACCTTC	CASSLVQTSPYGYTF
TRBJ1-2	TRBV6-5	-	-	TGTGCCAGCAGCATCTACAGGGCCTTCTATGGCTACACCTTC	CASSIYRAFYGYTF
TRBJ2-3	TRBV6-5	-	-	TGTGCCAGCAGTTACTCCGGGTCTAGCACAGATACGCAGTATTTT	CASSYSGSSTDTQYF
TRBJ1-1	TRBV27	few	-	TGTGCCAGCAGTTTCACAGGGAACACTGAAGCTTTCTTT	CASSFTGNTEAFF
TRBJ1-5	TRBV3-1/TRBV3-2	-	TRBD1	TGTGCCAGCAGCCAGGGGACAGTGAATCAGCCCCAGCATTTT	CASSQGTVNQPQHF
TRBJ2-3	TRBV12-3/TRBV12-4	-	-	TGTGCCAGCAGTTTCTCCCCAGATACGCAGTATTTT	CASSFSPDTQYF
TRBJ1-2	TRBV3-1/TRBV3-2	-	-	TGTGCCAGCAGCACTACTCTCCCTGACGGGGGAGCTAACTATGGCTACACCTTC	CASSTTLPDGGANYGYTF
TRBJ1-4	TRBV6-5	-	-	TGTGCCAGCAGGCCACGGGGGGCGGGGGAAAAACTGTTTTTT	CASRPRGAGEKLFF
TRBJ1-1	TRBV13	-	-	TGTGCCAGCAGCTTGAACAGGGCGAACACTGAAGCTTTCTTT	CASSLNRANTEAFF
TRBJ1-1	TRBV5-8	-	-	TGTGCCAGCAGCTTGGGATCACAGGGAAGGGGCACTGAAGCTTTCTTT	CASSLGSQGRGTEAFF
TRBJ2-1	TRBV19	-	-	TGTGCCAGTAGTATATCCCAGGGTTTTTTAAATGAGCAGTTCTTC	CASSISQGFLNEQFF
TRBJ1-1	TRBV6-5	-	TRBD1	TGTGCCAGCAGTTCCGGGGACAGGGTGGGTCAGAATTTCTTT	CASSSGDRVGQNFF
TRBJ2-1	TRBV7-6	-	-	TGTGCCAGCAGCGCCGGAGCGGTAGGGAATGAGCAGTTCTTC	CASSAGAVGNEQFF
TRBJ1-2	TRBV29-1	-	TRBD1	TGCAGCGTTAGGACAGGGAAAGGCTACACCTTC	CSVRTGKGYTF
TRBJ2-6	TRBV6-2/TRBV6-3	few	-	TGTGCCAGCAGTTACTTAGGGGGCTCTGGGGCCAACGTCCTGACTTTC	CASSYLGGSGANVLTF
TRBJ1-3	TRBV28	-	TRBD1	TGTGCCAGCAATACAGGGGCTACTGGAAACACCATATATTTT	CASNTGATGNTIYF
TRBJ1-1	TRBV3-1/TRBV3-2	-	TRBD1	TGTGCCAGCAGCCAAGAGTCCGGGACAGCTGAAGCTTTCTTT	CASSQESGTAEAFF
TRBJ1-1	TRBV29-1	-	TRBD1	TGCAGCGTTAACAGGGGGCAGATGAACACTGAAGCTTTCTTT	CSVNRGQMNTEAFF
TRBJ1-5	TRBV21-1	-	-	TGTGCCAGCAGCACAAAAAGGGGGTTTCAGCCCCAGCATTTT	CASSTKRGFQPQHF
TRBJ2-3	TRBV11-2	-	TRBD2	TGTGCCAGCAGCTTAAACCCCGTACTAGCGGGGGAAACAGATACGCAGTATTTT	CASSLNPVLAGETDTQYF
TRBJ2-2	TRBV7-2	-	-	TGTGCCAGCAGCTTAGCCGCCAGGGTTCAAACCGGGGAGCTGTTTTTT	CASSLAARVQTGELFF
TRBJ1-4	TRBV3-1/TRBV3-2	-	-	TGTGCCAGCAGCGTAACGACTGGCAATCGGAAACTGTTTTTT	CASSVTTGNRKLFF
TRBJ2-5	TRBV7-9	-	-	TGTGCCAGCAGCTTATCGGGGAGGAAGACCCAGTACTTC	CASSLSGRKTQYF
TRBJ1-6	TRBV4-3	few	-	TGCGCCAGCAGCCAAGAGTGGCCGCTGAATTCACCCCTCCACTTT	CASSQEWPLNSPLHF
TRBJ1-1	TRBV12-3/TRBV12-4	-	-	TGTGCCAGCAGTTTATTCTTCGCGGCTGAAGCTTTCTTT	CASSLFFAAEAFF
TRBJ2-7	TRBV6-5	-	-	TGTGCCAGCAGTTACGCGGCGAGCTCCTACGAGCAGTACTTC	CASSYAASSYEQYF
TRBJ1-2	TRBV5-8	-	TRBD1	TGTGCCAGCAGCCAAGAGACAGGGAAACCTCATCCTAACTATGGCTACACCTTC	CASSQETGKPHPNYGYTF
TRBJ1-3	TRBV6-5	-	-	TGTGCCAGCACGTCAGGGCAAGGAAACACCATATATTTT	CASTSGQGNTIYF
TRBJ1-3	TRBV30	few	-	TGTGCCTGCTCCACAGGGTCTGGAAACACCATATATTTT	CACSTGSGNTIYF